This T cell receptor (beta chain) was recovered during a study of T cells in Graves' hyperthyroidism and ophthalmopathy. This clonotype was seen a handful of times. Amplification targeted TCR beta CDR3 regions from RNA transcripts. An initial round of RT-PCR targeting the TCR CDR3 relied on the HTBI primer set. One entry per CDR3 protein results from TCRdb running MiXCR on the multiplex PCR reads. The repertoire includes 660,000 or so distinct CDR3 sequences, roughly 20% of them detected once, and 34% sits in the top ten. From germline, CDR1 is MNHNY and CDR2 SVGAGI (reference sequence). V was cut by 2 bases and J by 1 base, with 15 bases left in between. There are 17 residues in the CDR3.

The V call is TRBV6-6, the J call TRBJ2-1; D is tentatively TRBD1 or TRBD2 (7 bases each). Sequenced: blood. The receptor was derived from a young man with Graves' ophthalmopathy. The CDR3, as DNA: TGTGCCAGCAGTTACGCCTACAGGGGAGGGTCCTACAATGAGCAGTTCTTC. It encodes CASSYAYRGGSYNEQFF.